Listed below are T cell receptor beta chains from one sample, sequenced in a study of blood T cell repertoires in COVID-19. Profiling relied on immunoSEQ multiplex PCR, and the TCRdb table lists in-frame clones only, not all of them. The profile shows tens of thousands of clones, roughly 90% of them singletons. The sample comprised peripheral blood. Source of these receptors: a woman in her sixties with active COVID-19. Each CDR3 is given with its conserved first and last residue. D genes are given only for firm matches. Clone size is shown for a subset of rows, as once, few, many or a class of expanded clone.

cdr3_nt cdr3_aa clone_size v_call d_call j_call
TGTGCCAGCAGCTTGGCCGTAGCGGGGATGTCCGGGGAGCAGTTCTTC CASSLAVAGMSGEQFF - TRBV5-5 TRBD2 TRBJ2-1
TGTGCCAGTAGTATTGGGGGACAGGGGAAGACCCAGTACTTC CASSIGGQGKTQYF - TRBV19 TRBD1 TRBJ2-5
TGTGCCAGCAGCCAACTGGTCGGGAGGCGGTCCTACGAGCAGTACTTC CASSQLVGRRSYEQYF - TRBV3-1/TRBV3-2 TRBD2 TRBJ2-7
TGTGCCTGGAGACTCCCTTCCTCCTATAATTCACCCCTCCACTTT CAWRLPSSYNSPLHF - TRBV30 - TRBJ1-6
TGTGCCAGCAGTTTATCAGGGATCGGCTACACCTTC CASSLSGIGYTF - TRBV28 - TRBJ1-2
TGTGCCACCAGTGACCCAGGGGAGGGGGACTATGGCTACACCTTC CATSDPGEGDYGYTF - TRBV24-1 - TRBJ1-2
TGTGCCAGCAGCCAAGATATGGGGCTAAGCTTGACCAATGAGCAGTTCTTC CASSQDMGLSLTNEQFF - TRBV3-1/TRBV3-2 - TRBJ2-1
TGTGCCAGCAGTGAGGAAGCTCGCTCCTACGAGCAGTACTTC CASSEEARSYEQYF - TRBV7-2 - TRBJ2-7
TGTGCCAGCAAGAATCTGAGCTCCTACGAGCAGTACTTC CASKNLSSYEQYF - TRBV21-1 - TRBJ2-7
TGCGCCAGCAGCTTGGTCGGCGGGGAAGGGTCCGGGGAGCTGTTTTTT CASSLVGGEGSGELFF - TRBV5-1 - TRBJ2-2
TGTGCCAGCATGGGAAGGAGGACGGTAGGCTACACCTTC CASMGRRTVGYTF once TRBV28 - TRBJ1-2
TGTGCCAGCAGCCAGGGGACAGGGCCTTATGGCTACACCTTC CASSQGTGPYGYTF - TRBV14 TRBD1 TRBJ1-2
TGCAGCGCGAGGGGGGGGTACAATGAGCAGTTCTTC CSARGGYNEQFF - TRBV29-1 - TRBJ2-1
TGTGCCAGCAGCTTACCACTAGCGGGGCAAGAGACCCAGTACTTC CASSLPLAGQETQYF - TRBV7-9 TRBD2 TRBJ2-5
TGTGCCAGCAGGCCCCAGGGGGTTAGAGAGACCCAGTACTTC CASRPQGVRETQYF - TRBV2 TRBD1 TRBJ2-5
TGTGCCAGCAGAGGAGAGACGGATAGCTCTGGGGCCAACGTCCTGACTTTC CASRGETDSSGANVLTF - TRBV13 - TRBJ2-6
TGCGCCAGCCGGGTGGAGGTTTGGGGCACAGATACGCAGTATTTT CASRVEVWGTDTQYF - TRBV5-1 - TRBJ2-3
TGTGCCAGCAGCCAAGATCTCTCTTGGGGGGGCGGAGCAGATACGCAGTATTTT CASSQDLSWGGGADTQYF - TRBV3-1/TRBV3-2 - TRBJ2-3
TGTGCCAGCAGTACCGGGACAGGGACAAGGGGGCAGTACTTC CASSTGTGTRGQYF - TRBV27 TRBD1 TRBJ2-7
TGTGCCAGCAGCCGCCGGGGAATTGGCACAGATACGCAGTATTTT CASSRRGIGTDTQYF - TRBV7-8 - TRBJ2-3
TGTGCCAGCAGCCCAGGGTGGAACCACGAGCAGTACTTC CASSPGWNHEQYF - TRBV4-2 - TRBJ2-7
TGTGCCAGCAGCCCTGAACAACTAGCGGAAGAGACCCAGTACTTC CASSPEQLAEETQYF - TRBV3-1/TRBV3-2 TRBD2 TRBJ2-5
TGTGCCAGCAGCCCCCCCCGGTCCGTTGGGACCCAGTACTTC CASSPPRSVGTQYF - TRBV5-4 - TRBJ2-5
TGTGCCAGCTCGGGTAACAGGGGAGGGAACACTGAAGCTTTCTTT CASSGNRGGNTEAFF once TRBV18 TRBD1 TRBJ1-1
TGTGCCAGCAGTTTACCCCTTAGCACAGATACGCAGTATTTT CASSLPLSTDTQYF - TRBV28 - TRBJ2-3
TGTGCCAGCTCGCCCCTGACAGGGCCGAACACTGAAGCTTTCTTT CASSPLTGPNTEAFF - TRBV18 TRBD1 TRBJ1-1
TGTGCCAGCAGCACAACAGGGGGTAGGAATGAGCAGTTCTTC CASSTTGGRNEQFF - TRBV27 TRBD1 TRBJ2-1
TGCGCCAGCAGCCAAGTAGGGCTAGCGGCGAACACCGGGGAGCTGTTTTTT CASSQVGLAANTGELFF - TRBV4-1 TRBD2 TRBJ2-2
TGCGCCAGTAAGTTAGCGGGAGTGGAAGATACGCAGTATTTT CASKLAGVEDTQYF - TRBV5-1 TRBD2 TRBJ2-3
TGTGCCAGCAGCCCGGCGGGGAGCCGCACAGATACGCAGTATTTT CASSPAGSRTDTQYF - TRBV28 - TRBJ2-3
TGTGCCAGCAGGACTGGGGGGTCGTTGGATGAGCAGTTCTTC CASRTGGSLDEQFF - TRBV28 - TRBJ2-1
TGTGCCAGCAGCTTATTCTTCGGAGGGGGCTCCCGAAACAATGAGCAGTTCTTC CASSLFFGGGSRNNEQFF - TRBV7-2 - TRBJ2-1
TGTGCCAGTAGTATCGGACAGGGGTGGACCGGGGAGCTGTTTTTT CASSIGQGWTGELFF - TRBV19 TRBD1 TRBJ2-2
TGTGCCAGCTCCTCGGACAGAACTAGCACAGATACGCAGTATTTT CASSSDRTSTDTQYF - TRBV16 - TRBJ2-3
TGTGCCACCAGCAGGGGCTCAGGGGGAACAGATACGCAGTATTTT CATSRGSGGTDTQYF - TRBV15 TRBD1 TRBJ2-3
TGTGCCAGCAGTCCACAGGGCCCTAACGTGAACACTGAAGCTTTCTTT CASSPQGPNVNTEAFF once TRBV6-2/TRBV6-3 - TRBJ1-1
TGTGCCAGCAGTCTTCCGGGTCAGCCCCAGCATTTT CASSLPGQPQHF - TRBV6-5 - TRBJ1-5